This entry lists 13 T cell receptor beta chains sequenced from one sample in a study of T cell changes during pregnancy in multiple sclerosis. Profiled with immunoSEQ multiplex PCR; TCRdb holds only in-frame clones, not every one. The table lists approximately 100,000 clones, about 91% of them singletons. The source was peripheral blood, collected after pregnancy. All receptors derive from a female donor in good health, enrolled as a control in a pregnancy study.

This rearrangement joins TRBV25-1 to TRBJ2-1; possible D gene TRBD2, 6 bases. Trimming stripped 1 base from V and 7 bases from J, with 20 bases between. Germline V gene sequence: CDR1 MGHDK, CDR2 SYGVNS. This CDR3 is 17 amino acids long. The CDR3 here is CASSEWGRGERGNEQFF. The CDR3 DNA sequence: TGTGCCAGCAGTGAATGGGGACGAGGGGAACGGGGGAATGAGCAGTTCTTC.

The V gene is TRBV30, the J gene TRBJ2-1, with TRBD2 matching 15 bases. V trimming: 5 bases; J trimming: 6 bases; junction bases outside the gene matches: 5. This CDR3 comprises 15 residues. CDR1 and CDR2 from the germline V gene are GTSNPN and SVGIG (reference sequence). CDR3 nucleotide sequence: TGTGCCTGGGATGGACTAGCGGGGGGGGGCAATGAGCAGTTCTTC. It yields the protein CAWDGLAGGGNEQFF.

About this clone itself: An end of the junction does not agree with germline; a read error may underlie this. The chain links TRBV7-9 to TRBJ2-7, with TRBD2 matching over 9 bases. Germline V gene lookup returns CDR1 SEHNR and CDR2 FQNEAQ (reference sequence). The CDR3 consists of 14 residues. The CDR3 sequence: CASSASGAAYAQYF. CDR3 bases: TGTGCCAGCAGCGCTAGCGGGGCTGCTTACGCGCAGTACTTC.

This clone was counted once. The chain couples TRBV6-1 to TRBJ2-7; the match to TRBD1 covers 7 bases. The CDR3 consists of 14 residues. Germline values: CDR1 MNHNS, CDR2 SASEGT. With 8 bases clipped from V and 3 bases from J, the junction kept 10 bases outside the gene matches. CDR3 bases: TGTGCCAGCGGTAGCACGGGACAGTTCTACGAGCAGTACTTC. Translation gives CASGSTGQFYEQYF.

CDR3 protein: CASSATGTGSVRGYTF. The CDR3 nucleotides are TGTGCCAGCAGTGCAACCGGGACAGGGAGTGTAAGGGGCTACACCTTC. V and J are TRBV28 and TRBJ1-2, with 9 bases that match TRBD1. V shed 5 bases and J 8 bases; nucleotides not matched to a gene: 15. CDR3 length: 16 amino acids. Germline V gives CDR1 MDHEN, CDR2 SYDVKM.

The chain couples TRBV7-2 to TRBJ2-3; the match to TRBD2 covers 7 bases. Germline-derived CDR1 and CDR2 are SGHTA and FQGNSA. The CDR3 length is 14 residues. V lost 6 bases to trimming and J lost 2 bases; unmatched junction nucleotides: 5. The CDR3 DNA reads TGTGCCAGCAGACCCTGGGACTACACAGATACGCAGTATTTT. It encodes CASRPWDYTDTQYF.

This chain links TRBV10-2 with TRBJ2-1; D unresolved. The CDR3 contains 16 residues. Trimming took 3 bases from V and 3 from J, leaving 15 bases between them. The germline V gene has CDR1 WSHSY and CDR2 SAAADI. The CDR3 spells CASSEIYGSYYNEQFF. CDR3 sequence (DNA): TGCGCCAGCAGTGAAATTTACGGGTCCTACTACAATGAGCAGTTCTTC.

The rearrangement joins TRBV7-8 to TRBJ2-1, with D possibly matching TRBD2 (7 bases). The V gene lost 3 bases and the J gene lost 6 bases, with 21 bases spanning the gap. The germline CDR1 and CDR2 sequences are SGHVS and FQNEAQ. The length of the CDR3 is 17 residues. As DNA, the CDR3 is TGTGCCAGCAGCTTTCGGGGGCGACTAGCCTCACTCAATGAGCAGTTCTTC. It is translated as CASSFRGRLASLNEQFF.

V is TRBV5-1 and J is TRBJ2-1; 10 nucleotides align to TRBD2. Germline lookup yields CDR1 SGHRS and CDR2 YFSETQ. The length of the CDR3 is 17 residues. Trimming removed 1 base from V and 9 bases from J; junction bases left unmatched: 13. For the CDR3, the DNA is TGCGCCAGCAGCTTGTTACCCCCGGCTAGCGGGAGCGGTGAGCAGTTCTTC. Its translation: CASSLLPPASGSGEQFF.

This clone has only a few counts. V usage is TRBV2 and J usage is TRBJ2-1, with 8 bases lining up with TRBD2. The J segment lost 15 bases and the V segment lost 3 bases, leaving 10 bases of the junction unmatched. This CDR3 has 13 residues. Germline CDR1 and CDR2: SNHLY and FYNNEI. CDR3 nucleotides: TGTGCCAGCAGTGAGGCCCCCGGGACTAGGGGGTTCTTC. Translating it yields CASSEAPGTRGFF.

CDR3 residues: CATAGQTYEQYF. The CDR3 DNA follows: TGTGCCACCGCGGGGCAGACCTACGAGCAGTACTTC. The chain is built from TRBV4-2 and TRBJ2-7; perhaps TRBD2 as D (6 bases). The V end lost 10 bases, the J end lost 2 bases, and 12 bases lay between the germline ends. CDR1 LGHNA and CDR2 YNFKEQ come from the germline V gene. CDR3 length: 12 residues.

The V gene is TRBV7-8, the J gene TRBJ1-1; 7 bases align to TRBD1. The CDR3 consists of 15 residues. Germline assignment: CDR1 SGHVS and CDR2 FQNEAQ. The junction had 8 bases not matched to a gene; V was cut back by 3 bases and J by 4 bases. CDR3 protein: CASSFSTGRFTEAFF. The CDR3 bases are TGTGCCAGCAGCTTTTCGACAGGGCGTTTCACTGAAGCTTTCTTT.

A single count supports this clone. The gene calls are TRBV28 and TRBJ2-7; tentatively, D is TRBD1 (6 bases). The germline V gene has CDR1 MDHEN and CDR2 SYDVKM. This CDR3 region has 15 residues. The V and J ends lost 4 bases and 5 bases respectively, with 18 bases between them. CDR3 nucleotide sequence: TGTGCCAGCAGTTCCCCCGGAACAGGGATCCACGAGCAGTACTTC. Protein: CASSSPGTGIHEQYF. The full variable domain, its missing parts supplied by reference TRBV28 and TRBJ2-7, is DVKVTQSSRYLVKRTGEKVFLECVQDMDHENMFWYRQDPGLGLRLIYFSYDVKMKEKGDIPEGYSVSREKKERFSLILESASTNQTSMYLCASSSPGTGIHEQYFGPGTRLTVT.